The 14 T cell receptor beta chains presented below share a single source sample, sequenced in a study of blood T cell repertoires in COVID-19. Measured with immunoSEQ multiplex PCR; TCRdb has only the in-frame clones, and not every one. Among some 250,000 clones listed, about 86% were seen once. Source material: peripheral blood. The source of these receptors is a woman aged 30 to 39 who had recovered from COVID-19.

J is TRBJ2-1 and V is TRBV19; TRBD1 matches at 10 bases. Trimming took 5 bases from V and 7 from J; bases not matched to a gene: 11. The CDR3 contains 16 residues. Germline assignment: CDR1 LNHDA and CDR2 SQIVND (reference sequence). The CDR3, as DNA: TGTGCCAGTAGTCAAGGGACAGGGGCACGTAGTAATGAGCAGTTCTTC. Protein product: CASSQGTGARSNEQFF.

This clone was seen a handful of times. The CDR3 sequence is CASSPRTSGVAGELFF. Here the CDR3 DNA reads TGTGCCAGCAGCCCCCGGACTAGCGGGGTAGCCGGGGAGCTGTTTTTT. This rearrangement joins TRBV9 to TRBJ2-2, with 12 positions matching TRBD2. In germline, CDR1 is SGDLS, CDR2 YYNGEE. CDR3 length: 16 amino acids. The V and J ends lost 4 bases and 6 bases, in that order; junction bases with no gene match: 7.

This sequence joins TRBV4-3 and TRBJ2-5; TRBD1 matches at 7 bases. The CDR3 is made up of 17 amino acids. J lost 5 bases, V lost 6 bases, and 18 bases had no gene match. CDR1 and CDR2 (germline): LGHNA, YSLEER. The CDR3 nucleotides read TGCGCCAGCAGTCGCGCTCTAAGGCAGGGGGTCGGGGAGACCCAGTACTTC. As protein: CASSRALRQGVGETQYF.

The chain joins TRBV27 to TRBJ2-1; TRBD1 matches at 7 bases. The V and J ends lost 6 bases and 2 bases, in that order; junction bases with no gene match: 4. This CDR3 comprises 14 residues. Germline loops: CDR1 MNHEY, CDR2 SMNVEV (reference sequence). DNA for the CDR3: TGTGCCAGCAGGATGACAGGGCCCTACAATGAGCAGTTCTTC. Protein: CASRMTGPYNEQFF.

In regard to this clone: Additional DNA sequences in this sample encode the identical CDR3. The chain uses TRBV7-2 and TRBJ2-7; 7 bases agree with TRBD2. Trimming at V came to 5 bases and at J to 1 base, leaving 5 bases not matched to a gene. Germline values: CDR1 SGHTA, CDR2 FQGNSA. The CDR3 length is 14 residues. The CDR3 sequence is CASSPGGSSYEQYF. In DNA, the CDR3 is TGTGCCAGCAGCCCGGGGGGAAGTTCCTACGAGCAGTACTTC. Based on the CDR3 plus reference TRBV7-2 and TRBJ2-7, the full variable domain is GAGVSQSPSNKVTEKGKDVELRCDPISGHTALYWYRQSLGQGLEFLIYFQGNSAPDKSGLPSDRFSAERTGGSVSTLTIQRTQQEDSAVYLCASSPGGSSYEQYFGPGTRLTVT.

The rearrangement uses TRBV2 and TRBJ1-2; 10 nucleotides align to TRBD1. The V gene's germline CDR1 is SNHLY and CDR2 FYNNEI. V dropped 6 bases and J dropped 9; count of bases not matched to a gene: 4. This CDR3 is 12 amino acids long. The CDR3 sequence: CASSGTGVSYTF. CDR3 DNA sequence: TGTGCCAGCAGCGGGACAGGGGTGAGCTACACCTTC.

This clone was observed once. This chain uses TRBV18 with TRBJ2-7; D perhaps matches TRBD2 (5 bases). The CDR3 has 14 amino acids. Germline V gene data show CDR1 as KGHSH and CDR2 as LQKENI. V gave up 1 base and J gave up 6 bases, with 13 bases separating them. The CDR3 reads CASSPLGLALEQYF. The CDR3 coding sequence is TGTGCCAGCTCACCACTCGGGCTAGCCCTCGAGCAGTACTTC.

V is TRBV12-3 or TRBV12-4 and J is TRBJ2-1, with a tentative D call TRBD2 (5 bases). V was trimmed by 2 bases and J by 10 bases, leaving 12 bases between them. This CDR3 comprises 13 residues. The CDR3 sequence is CASSLKLTGEQFF. CDR3 DNA sequence: TGTGCCAGCAGTTTAAAGCTCACGGGGGAGCAGTTCTTC.

The chain carries TRBV11-2 and TRBJ1-4; D is perhaps TRBD1 (5 bases). The V end lost 2 bases, the J end lost 2 bases, and 15 bases lay between the germline ends. The CDR3 is made up of 17 amino acids. Germline V gives CDR1 SGHAT, CDR2 FQNNGV. CDR3 sequence reads: CASSLQGPGVTNEKLFF. CDR3 bases: TGTGCCAGCAGCTTACAGGGTCCGGGGGTGACTAATGAAAAACTGTTTTTT.

This clone has only one observation. The chain links TRBV19 to TRBJ2-1, with 7 bases matching TRBD1. Germline CDR1 reads LNHDA; CDR2 reads SQIVND (reference sequence). The CDR3 extends over 14 amino acids. The V and J ends lost 5 bases and 4 bases, in that order; junction bases with no gene match: 5. CDR3 sequence (DNA): TGTGCCAGTAGTCACAGGGGTATGTACAATGAGCAGTTCTTC. It specifies CASSHRGMYNEQFF.

The V gene is TRBV7-8, the J gene TRBJ1-1, with TRBD1 as a possible D gene (5 bases). CDR1 and CDR2 (germline): SGHVS, FQNEAQ. V was clipped by 1 base and J by 1 base, with 16 bases between them. This CDR3 has 17 amino acids. The DNA of the CDR3 is TGTGCCAGCAGCTTAGGGGTCCTGGGGCAGGGGAACACTGAAGCTTTCTTT. Translation: CASSLGVLGQGNTEAFF.

The chain uses TRBV6-5 and TRBJ2-3; tentative D call: TRBD1 (5 bases). Germline loops: CDR1 MNHEY, CDR2 SVGAGI. The CDR3 is made up of 16 amino acids. The germline V and J ends were trimmed by 4 bases and 6 bases, with 20 bases remaining between them. The CDR3 sequence: CASSSIFGEQEDTQYF. The CDR3 DNA follows: TGTGCCAGCAGTTCAATATTTGGGGAACAGGAGGATACGCAGTATTTT.

The rearrangement joins TRBV5-5 to TRBJ2-3; TRBD2 matches at 9 bases. With V trimmed by 5 bases and J by 5 bases, 9 bases remained unmatched. Germline lookup yields CDR1 SGHKS and CDR2 YYEKEE (reference sequence). CDR3 length equals 15 residues. The CDR3 sequence: CASRPLAGRGDTQYF. DNA of the CDR3: TGTGCCAGCAGGCCCCTAGCGGGGCGAGGAGATACGCAGTATTTT.

V and J are TRBV3-1 (or the pseudogene TRBV3-2) and TRBJ2-5; 9 bases line up with TRBD1. J lost 4 bases, V lost 3 bases, and 6 bases had no gene match. The CDR3 extends over 15 amino acids. Germline CDR1 is LGHDT and CDR2 is YNNKEL (reference sequence). The CDR3 sequence is CASSQGGQGGETQYF. For the CDR3, the DNA is TGTGCCAGCAGCCAGGGGGGACAGGGAGGAGAGACCCAGTACTTC.